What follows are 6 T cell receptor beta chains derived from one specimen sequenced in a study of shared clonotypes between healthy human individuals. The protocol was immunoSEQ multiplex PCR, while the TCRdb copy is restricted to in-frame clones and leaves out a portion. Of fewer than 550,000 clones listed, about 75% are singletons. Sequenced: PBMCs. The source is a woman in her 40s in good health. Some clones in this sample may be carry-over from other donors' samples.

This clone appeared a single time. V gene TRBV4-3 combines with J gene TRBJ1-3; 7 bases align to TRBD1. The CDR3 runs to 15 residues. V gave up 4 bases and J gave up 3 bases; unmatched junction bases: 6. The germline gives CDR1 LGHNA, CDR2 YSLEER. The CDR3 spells CASSPGDRDGNTIYF. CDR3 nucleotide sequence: TGCGCCAGCAGCCCCGGGGACAGAGATGGAAACACCATATATTTT.

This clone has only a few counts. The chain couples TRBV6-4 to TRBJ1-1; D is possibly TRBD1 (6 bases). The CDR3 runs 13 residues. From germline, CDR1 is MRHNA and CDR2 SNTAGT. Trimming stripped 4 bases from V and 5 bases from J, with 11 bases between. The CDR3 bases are TGTGCCAGCAGTGTAAACAGGGAGACTGAAGCTTTCTTT. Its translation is CASSVNRETEAFF.

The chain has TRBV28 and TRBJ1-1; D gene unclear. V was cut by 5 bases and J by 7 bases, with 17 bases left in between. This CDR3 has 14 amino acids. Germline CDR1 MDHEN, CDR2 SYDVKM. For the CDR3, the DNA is TGTGCCAGCAGTCCCTCACCGGTGTCAGGTGAAGCTTTCTTT. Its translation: CASSPSPVSGEAFF. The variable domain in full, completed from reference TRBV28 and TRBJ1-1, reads DVKVTQSSRYLVKRTGEKVFLECVQDMDHENMFWYRQDPGLGLRLIYFSYDVKMKEKGDIPEGYSVSREKKERFSLILESASTNQTSMYLCASSPSPVSGEAFFGQGTRLTVV.

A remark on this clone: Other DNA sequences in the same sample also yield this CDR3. The CDR3 reads CASSFGRGNQPQHF. As DNA, the CDR3 is TGTGCCAGCAGTTTCGGCAGGGGCAATCAGCCCCAGCATTTT. This chain joins TRBV27 and TRBJ1-5, with D tentatively TRBD1 (5 bases). In germline, CDR1 is MNHEY, CDR2 SMNVEV (reference sequence). Deletions cut 3 bases from V and 2 bases from J, with 8 bases between. The CDR3 consists of 14 residues.

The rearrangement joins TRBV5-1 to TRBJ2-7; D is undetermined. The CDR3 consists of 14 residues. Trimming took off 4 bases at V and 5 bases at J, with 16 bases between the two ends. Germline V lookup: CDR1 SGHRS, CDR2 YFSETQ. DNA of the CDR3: TGCGCCAGCAGCGTCACCGACTCCCTAGACGAGCAGTACTTC. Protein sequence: CASSVTDSLDEQYF.

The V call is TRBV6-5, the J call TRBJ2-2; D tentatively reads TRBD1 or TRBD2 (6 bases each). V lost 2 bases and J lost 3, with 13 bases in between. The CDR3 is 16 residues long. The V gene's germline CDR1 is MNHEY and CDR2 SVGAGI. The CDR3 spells CASSYDRGLDTGELFF. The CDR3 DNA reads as TGTGCCAGCAGTTACGATCGGGGGCTGGACACCGGGGAGCTGTTTTTT.